The 26 T cell receptor beta chains below come from one sample, sequenced in a study of blood T cell repertoires in COVID-19. TCRdb's table, derived via immunoSEQ multiplex PCR, lists solely in-frame clones and lacks some. The sample lists about 100,000 clones, about 80% seen once, with just over 4% in the top ten. Sequencing was carried out using peripheral blood. The source is a woman in her 70s with acute or convalescent COVID-19.

The chain has TRBV6-2 or TRBV6-3 and TRBJ2-5, with 11 bases that match TRBD2. The CDR3 spans 18 residues. Germline V gene lookup returns CDR1 MNHEY and CDR2 SVGEGT. J was trimmed by 4 bases and V by 2 bases; bases with no gene match: 12. The DNA for the CDR3 is TGTGCCAGCAGTTACAATCTAGCGGGGGGAGAGGGGAGAGAGACCCAGTACTTC. This encodes CASSYNLAGGEGRETQYF.

This clone was found a few times. This chain connects TRBV4-1 to TRBJ2-1; D uncertain. The CDR3 totals 12 residues. Germline V gene data show CDR1 as MGHRA and CDR2 as YSYEKL. Trimming left V 5 bases short and J 5 bases short, with 7 bases between. The CDR3 is CASSDFDNEQFF. In nucleotides, the CDR3 is TGCGCCAGCAGCGACTTCGACAATGAGCAGTTCTTC.

This clone has only one observation. This sequence joins TRBV19 and TRBJ2-5; D possibly corresponds to TRBD1 (6 bases). The CDR3 runs 13 residues. V was cut by 3 bases and J by 5 bases, with 10 bases left in between. Germline CDR1 is LNHDA and CDR2 is SQIVND (reference sequence). CDR3 coding DNA: TGTGCCAGTAGTATCCGGCAGGGGGAGACCCAGTACTTC. Translated, it gives CASSIRQGETQYF.

This chain uses TRBV7-9 with TRBJ2-1; 12 bases align to TRBD2. The CDR3 totals 15 residues. The ends lost 0 bases at V and 7 bases at J; junction bases unmatched: 1. Germline V lookup: CDR1 SEHNR, CDR2 FQNEAQ (reference sequence). CDR3 in amino acids: CASSLAGTSGNEQFF. The CDR3 region has the DNA TGTGCCAGCAGCTTAGCCGGGACTAGCGGGAATGAGCAGTTCTTC.

This clone was detected once. The genes are TRBV28 and TRBJ2-6; 7 bases are a match to TRBD1. Germline V gene data show CDR1 as MDHEN and CDR2 as SYDVKM. V was clipped by 7 bases and J by 4 bases; unmatched bases: 13. The CDR3 totals 17 residues. The CDR3 DNA reads TGTGCCAGCAACCTACCTGGGCAGGGGGACGGGGCCAACGTCCTGACTTTC. Its translation: CASNLPGQGDGANVLTF.

The V call is TRBV13, the J call TRBJ1-2, with 9 bases matching TRBD1. With 3 bases clipped from V and 2 bases from J, the junction kept 1 base outside the gene matches. Looked up from germline, CDR1 is PRHDT and CDR2 is FYEKMQ (reference sequence). The CDR3 is 14 amino acids. This chain's CDR3 is CASSFDRGNYGYTF. CDR3 sequence (DNA): TGTGCCAGCAGCTTTGACAGGGGGAACTATGGCTACACCTTC.

This chain uses TRBV4-2 with TRBJ1-5, with 8 bases identical to TRBD1. This CDR3 has 15 residues. V was clipped by 3 bases and J by 5 bases; unmatched bases: 6. Germline V gene data show CDR1 as LGHNA and CDR2 as YNFKEQ. CDR3 amino acids: CASSHEQGEDQPQHF. CDR3 DNA sequence: TGTGCCAGCAGCCACGAACAGGGGGAGGATCAGCCCCAGCATTTT.

V and J are TRBV6-2 or TRBV6-3 and TRBJ1-5; D remains unclear. The ends were cut back, 3 bases at V and 6 bases at J, with 9 bases in the middle. CDR3 length: 13 residues. Looked up from germline, CDR1 is MNHEY and CDR2 is SVGEGT. CDR3 in amino acids: CASSYKRGQPQHF. The CDR3, as DNA: TGTGCCAGCAGTTATAAGCGGGGTCAGCCCCAGCATTTT.

The CDR3 region has the DNA TGTGCCAGTATGCCGGACAACACAGATACGCAGTATTTT. This encodes CASMPDNTDTQYF. The rearrangement links TRBV11-2 to TRBJ2-3; a possible D gene is TRBD1 (5 bases). The CDR3 extends over 13 amino acids. Germline V gives CDR1 SGHAT, CDR2 FQNNGV. The V end lost 9 bases, the J end lost 2 bases, and 12 bases lay between the germline ends.

V and J are TRBV5-5 and TRBJ2-7; TRBD1 agrees at 9 bases. Trimming took 0 bases from V and 2 from J; bases not matched to a gene: 6. This CDR3 is built from 16 residues. Germline V CDR1 and CDR2: SGHKS, YYEKEE (reference sequence). The CDR3: CASSLGGQGGTYEQYF. CDR3 coding DNA: TGTGCCAGCAGCTTGGGGGGACAGGGAGGGACCTACGAGCAGTACTTC.

CDR3 sequence: CASSPGSNQPQHF. The DNA for the CDR3 is TGTGCCAGCAGTCCAGGTAGCAATCAGCCCCAGCATTTT. This chain links TRBV12-3 or TRBV12-4 with TRBJ1-5, with unresolved D. This CDR3 spans 13 amino acids. Trimming stripped 5 bases from V and 0 bases from J, with 5 bases between.

V gene TRBV28 combines with J gene TRBJ2-7; 10 bases map to TRBD1. Germline CDR1 MDHEN, CDR2 SYDVKM. This CDR3 contains 14 residues. J lost 3 bases, V lost 4 bases, and 3 bases had no gene match. The CDR3 sequence is CASSSTGGGYEQYF. For the CDR3, the DNA is TGTGCCAGCAGTTCGACAGGGGGCGGCTACGAGCAGTACTTC.

This chain uses TRBV7-3 with TRBJ2-1; 10 bases match TRBD1. The J segment lost 7 bases and the V segment lost 5 bases, leaving 11 bases of the junction unmatched. In germline, CDR1 is SGHTA, CDR2 FQGTGA. This CDR3 comprises 16 residues. CDR3 sequence (DNA): TGTGCCAGCAGCCCAACCGGGACAGGGGTTAGGAATGAGCAGTTCTTC. Translating it yields CASSPTGTGVRNEQFF.

The genes are TRBV15 and TRBJ2-1; 12 bases are a match to TRBD2. Losses at the gene ends were 0 bases for V and 6 bases for J; bases not matched to a gene: 6. In germline, CDR1 is LNHNV, CDR2 YYDKDF (reference sequence). The CDR3 consists of 17 residues. CDR3 loop: CATSREASGRARNEQFF. CDR3 nucleotide sequence: TGTGCCACCAGCAGAGAGGCTAGCGGGAGGGCCCGCAATGAGCAGTTCTTC.

V and J are TRBV30 and TRBJ2-7; TRBD1 aligns across 10 bases. CDR1 GTSNPN and CDR2 SVGIG come from the germline V gene (reference sequence). With V trimmed by 7 bases and J by 2 bases, 2 bases remained unmatched. CDR3 length: 12 amino acids. The CDR3: CASGTGAYEQYF. The CDR3 region has the DNA TGTGCCTCCGGGACAGGGGCCTACGAGCAGTACTTC.

This clone is a singleton in its sample. The genes are TRBV6-2 or TRBV6-3 and TRBJ2-7, with 10 bases lining up with TRBD1. Germline-derived CDR1 and CDR2 are MNHEY and SVGEGT. The J segment lost 4 bases and the V segment lost 2 bases, leaving 8 bases of the junction unmatched. There are 16 residues in the CDR3. The CDR3 DNA reads TGTGCCAGCAGTTACGGCGGGACAGGGGTACGGTACGAGCAGTACGTC. Translating gives CASSYGGTGVRYEQYV.

The CDR3 DNA is TGTGCCAGCAGGGAGACAGGGCGAGGAGGCTACACCTTC. Its translation is CASRETGRGGYTF. The J gene is TRBJ1-2, the V gene TRBV6-5; TRBD1 matches 7 bases. The CDR3 runs to 13 residues. CDR1 is MNHEY, CDR2 SVGAGI, per germline. V was pared by 6 bases and J by 8 bases, with 9 bases of the junction left unmatched.

The chain employs TRBV18 and TRBJ2-7, with 12 nucleotides matching TRBD2. This CDR3 contains 15 residues. With V trimmed by 1 base and J by 5 bases, 3 bases remained unmatched. The germline V gene has CDR1 KGHSH and CDR2 LQKENI. CDR3 protein: CASSPRRLAGDEQYF. The CDR3 DNA follows: TGTGCCAGCTCACCACGTCGACTAGCGGGAGACGAGCAGTACTTC. Drawing the rest from reference TRBV18 and TRBJ2-7, the complete variable domain is NAGVMQNPRHLVRRRGQEARLRCSPMKGHSHVYWYRQLPEEGLKFMVYLQKENIIDESGMPKERFSAEFPKEGPSILRIQQVVRGDSAAYFCASSPRRLAGDEQYFGPGTRLTVT.

In its sample, this clone was seen once. J is TRBJ1-4 and V is TRBV9, with 7 bases aligning to TRBD1. This CDR3 has 16 residues. Trimming took 3 bases from V and 1 from J; bases not matched to a gene: 6. The germline V gene encodes CDR1 SGDLS and CDR2 YYNGEE. This CDR3 is CASSAYRGETNEKLFF. In nucleotides, the CDR3 is TGTGCCAGCAGCGCCTACAGGGGCGAAACTAATGAAAAACTGTTTTTT.

This chain connects TRBV12-3 or TRBV12-4 to TRBJ2-7, with D maybe TRBD2 (6 bases). V dropped 3 bases and J dropped 11 bases, with 14 bases sitting between them. The CDR3 is 12 residues long. The CDR3 sequence: CASSFLSGVEYF. The CDR3 coding sequence is TGTGCCAGCAGTTTTTTGTCGGGAGTGGAGTACTTC.

The chain has TRBV9 and TRBJ1-1; a possible D gene is TRBD1 (5 bases). V was shortened by 3 bases and J by 5 bases, with 11 bases between the two germline ends. Germline CDR1 SGDLS, CDR2 YYNGEE. The CDR3 totals 13 residues. Here the CDR3 reads CASSAREGTEAFF. The CDR3 DNA reads TGTGCCAGCAGCGCCAGGGAGGGGACTGAAGCTTTCTTT.

This clone was found once. The chain has TRBV25-1 and TRBJ1-5, with 7 positions matching TRBD1. Germline V gives CDR1 MGHDK, CDR2 SYGVNS. This CDR3 contains 14 residues. V lost 1 base to trimming and J lost 9 bases; unmatched junction nucleotides: 6. Here the CDR3 DNA reads TGTGCCAGCAGTGAATGGGGGCAGGGGGGGCCCCAGCATTTT. It is translated as CASSEWGQGGPQHF.

This sequence joins TRBV21-1 and TRBJ2-2; the table's D call of TRBD1 was not tested on the DNA. TRBV21-1 is designated a pseudogene. The CDR3 spans 16 residues. CDR3 DNA sequence: TGTGCCAGCAGCAACATTCCGGGACACCTCACCGGGGAGCTGTTTTTT. Its translation: CASSNIPGHLTGELFF.

This chain uses TRBV7-8 with TRBJ2-1; a possible D gene is TRBD1 (5 bases). The CDR3 length is 12 residues. Between the trimmed V and J ends, which lost 5 bases and 7 bases, there was a span of 9 bases. Germline CDR1 reads SGHVS; CDR2 reads FQNEAQ. The CDR3 nucleotides are TGTGCCAGCAGCGCCGACAGAAATGAGCAGTTCTTC. Translation gives CASSADRNEQFF.

This clone has only a few counts. The V and J genes are TRBV7-9 and TRBJ1-1, with TRBD1 matching 8 bases. The CDR3 length is 15 residues. CDR1 and CDR2 from the germline V gene are SEHNR and FQNEAQ (reference sequence). V lost 1 base to trimming and J lost 4 bases; unmatched junction nucleotides: 5. CDR3 loop: CASSLGGTGGTEAFF. In DNA form, the CDR3 reads TGTGCCAGCAGCTTAGGGGGTACAGGGGGCACTGAAGCTTTCTTT.

V gene TRBV6-6 combines with J gene TRBJ1-3; 8 bases align to TRBD1. Germline CDR1 and CDR2: MNHNY and SVGAGI (reference sequence). The CDR3 totals 16 residues. J lost 4 bases, V lost 7 bases, and 12 bases had no gene match. CDR3 in DNA: TGTGCCAGCACCGACCTTAGACAGGGGACGGGAAACACCATATATTTT. Its translation is CASTDLRQGTGNTIYF.